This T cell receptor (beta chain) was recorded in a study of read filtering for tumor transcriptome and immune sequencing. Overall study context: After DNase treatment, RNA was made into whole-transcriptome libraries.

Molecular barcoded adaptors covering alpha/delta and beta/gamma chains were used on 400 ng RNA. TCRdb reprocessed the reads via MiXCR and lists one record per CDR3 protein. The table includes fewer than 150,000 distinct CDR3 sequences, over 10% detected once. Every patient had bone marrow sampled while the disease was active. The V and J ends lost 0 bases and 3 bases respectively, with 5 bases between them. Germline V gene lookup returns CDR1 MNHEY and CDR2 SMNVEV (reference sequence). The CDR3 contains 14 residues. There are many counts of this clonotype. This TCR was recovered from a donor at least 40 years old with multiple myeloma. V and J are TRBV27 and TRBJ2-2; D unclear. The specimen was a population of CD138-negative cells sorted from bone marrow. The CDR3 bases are TGTGCCAGCAGTTTATCGAAAGACACCGGGGAGCTGTTTTTT. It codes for CASSLSKDTGELFF.